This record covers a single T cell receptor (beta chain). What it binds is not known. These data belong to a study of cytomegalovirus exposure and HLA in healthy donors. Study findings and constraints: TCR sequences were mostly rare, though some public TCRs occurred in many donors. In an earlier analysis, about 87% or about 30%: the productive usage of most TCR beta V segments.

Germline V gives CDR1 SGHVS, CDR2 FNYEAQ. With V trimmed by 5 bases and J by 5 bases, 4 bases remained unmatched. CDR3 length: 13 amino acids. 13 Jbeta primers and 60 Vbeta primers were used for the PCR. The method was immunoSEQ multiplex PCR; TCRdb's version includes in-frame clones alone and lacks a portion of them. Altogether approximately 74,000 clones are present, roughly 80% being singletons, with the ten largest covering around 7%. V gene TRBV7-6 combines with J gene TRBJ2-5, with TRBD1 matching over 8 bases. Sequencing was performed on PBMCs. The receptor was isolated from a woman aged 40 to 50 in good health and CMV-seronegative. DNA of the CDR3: TGTGCCAGCAGCCGACAGGGGAGGGAGACCCAGTACTTC. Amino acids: CASSRQGRETQYF.